The clone carrying this T cell receptor (beta chain) came up a few times. Individual TCR cDNA molecules each bore their own unique molecular identifier. TCRdb passed the 5' RACE reads through MiXCR, listing each CDR3 protein once. The data contain under 150,000 distinct CDR3 sequences, 9.5% to 14% of them singletons. These data belong to a study of spatial heterogeneity in lung cancer. With 2 bases clipped from V and 3 bases from J, the junction kept 7 bases outside the gene matches. The CDR3 sequence is 17 residues long. Germline V gives CDR1 LGHNA, CDR2 YSLEER. The time point was: blood at routine non-recurrence follow-up after resection. Whole RNA, isolated from tumor, nontumor lung or frozen PBMC, was sequenced without prior sorting.

The chain carries TRBV4-3 and TRBJ2-1; 10 bases are shared with TRBD2. This receptor was obtained from a female donor with early-stage non-small cell lung cancer. Source: PBMCs, taken at follow-up. The CDR3 DNA follows: TGCGCCAGCAGCCAACAGTTACCTAGCGGGAGCTACAATGAGCAGTTCTTC. It translates to CASSQQLPSGSYNEQFF.